The 15 T cell receptor beta chains reported below all come from one sample, sequenced in a study of technical replicates of blood from four donors. Assay used: immunoSEQ multiplex PCR; TCRdb lists only in-frame clones, some missing. Of about 76,000 clones in the sample, 85% to 95% were seen once. The sample taken for sequencing was T cells isolated from PBMCs. Receptors originate from a human donor in good health.

This chain uses TRBV19 with TRBJ1-4, with 7 bases that match TRBD1. Germline CDR1 is LNHDA and CDR2 is SQIVND (reference sequence). Unmatched junction bases numbered 6, after V lost 3 bases and J lost 5 bases. The CDR3 extends over 15 amino acids. The CDR3 is CASSIISQGNEKLFF. Written as DNA, the CDR3 is TGTGCCAGTAGTATTATTTCACAGGGGAATGAAAAACTGTTTTTT.

This chain links TRBV18 with TRBJ1-1; D is ambiguous. This CDR3 is 16 amino acids long. V was trimmed by 1 base and J by 1 base, leaving 13 bases between them. CDR1 is KGHSH and CDR2 is LQKENI in the germline V gene. The CDR3 sequence: CASSPLPATENTEAFF. DNA for the CDR3: TGTGCCAGCTCACCACTGCCTGCAACTGAGAACACTGAAGCTTTCTTT.

CDR3 in amino acids: CASSLEFGMADEQFF. The DNA of the CDR3 is TGTGCCAGCAGCTTAGAATTCGGGATGGCAGATGAGCAGTTCTTC. The chain carries TRBV13 and TRBJ2-1, with a tentative D call TRBD2 (5 bases). V gave up 1 base and J gave up 8 bases, with 15 bases separating them. The CDR3 runs 15 residues. Looked up from germline, CDR1 is PRHDT and CDR2 is FYEKMQ (reference sequence).

The chain links TRBV15 to TRBJ2-7; the D gene is possibly TRBD1 (5 bases). The CDR3 is 14 amino acids. V lost 0 bases and J lost 2, with 8 bases in between. Germline V lookup: CDR1 LNHNV, CDR2 YYDKDF (reference sequence). The CDR3 spells CATSRDLGAYEQYF. DNA of the CDR3: TGTGCCACCAGCAGAGATCTAGGGGCCTACGAGCAGTACTTC.

The count of this clone is one. The chain links TRBV7-9 to TRBJ1-2; D unresolved. V was pared by 5 bases and J by 2 bases, with 6 bases between. CDR1 is SEHNR and CDR2 is FQNEAQ in the germline V gene (reference sequence). The CDR3 has 12 residues. The CDR3 DNA follows: TGTGCCAGCAGCCCCCGGAACTATGGCTACACCTTC. It is translated as CASSPRNYGYTF.

This chain connects TRBV5-8 to TRBJ2-7, with D perhaps TRBD2 (5 bases). CDR1 is SGHTS, CDR2 YDEGEE, per germline. CDR3 length: 15 residues. V lost 3 bases and J lost 3, with 16 bases in between. The CDR3 spells CASSSLRGTHYEQYF. The CDR3 DNA reads TGTGCCAGCAGCTCCCTTCGGGGAACCCACTACGAGCAGTACTTC.

V and J are TRBV27 and TRBJ1-4; D is unclear. Trimming took off 8 bases at V and 5 bases at J, with 12 bases between the two ends. CDR1 and CDR2 (germline): MNHEY, SMNVEV (reference sequence). CDR3 length: 13 amino acids. The CDR3 DNA reads TGTGCCAGCTCTTTGACCGGGAATGAAAAACTGTTTTTT. Protein product: CASSLTGNEKLFF.

V usage is TRBV7-9 and J usage is TRBJ2-2; D unclear. There are 13 residues in the CDR3. V was cut by 5 bases and J by 1 base, with 5 bases left in between. Per germline, CDR1 SEHNR and CDR2 FQNEAQ (reference sequence). CDR3 loop: CASSRGNTGELFF. The CDR3 coding sequence is TGTGCCAGCAGCCGCGGGAACACCGGGGAGCTGTTTTTT.

The chain carries TRBV7-2 and TRBJ2-2; no definite D call. Germline assignment: CDR1 SGHTA and CDR2 FQGNSA. Trimming pared 5 bases from V and 5 bases from J, leaving 3 bases between. The CDR3 sequence is 11 residues long. The CDR3 nucleotides read TGTGCCAGCAGCCCTACCGGGGAGCTGTTTTTT. Translation gives CASSPTGELFF.

A single count supports this clone. The junction does not match germline at one end; this may be a read error. The chain links TRBV10-3 to TRBJ1-1; 7 nucleotides match TRBD1. The CDR3 totals 11 residues. Germline CDR1 ENHRY, CDR2 SYGVKD. CDR3: CAISDDREGFF. CDR3 nucleotide sequence: TGTGCCATCAGTGATGACAGGGAAGGTTTCTTT.

V usage is TRBV7-3 and J usage is TRBJ1-3; 7 positions agree with TRBD1. Germline CDR1 reads SGHTA; CDR2 reads FQGTGA. The CDR3 is made up of 14 amino acids. V shed 5 bases and J 4 bases; nucleotides not matched to a gene: 5. The CDR3, as DNA: TGTGCCAGCAGCCCAACAGGGGCCGGAAACACCATATATTTT. Its protein is CASSPTGAGNTIYF.

The chain links TRBV5-4 to TRBJ1-3; D is undetermined. CDR3 size: 14 residues. CDR1 is SGHNT and CDR2 is YYREEE in the germline V gene (reference sequence). Between the trimmed V and J ends, which lost 0 bases and 3 bases, there was a span of 7 bases. CDR3 sequence: CASSLGGYGNTIYF. Written as DNA, the CDR3 is TGTGCCAGCAGCTTGGGCGGATATGGAAACACCATATATTTT.

In nucleotides, the CDR3 is TGTGCCAGCAGCCAAGATAGAGCGACAGGGTTTTGGGATACGCAGTATTTT. Amino acid sequence: CASSQDRATGFWDTQYF. The V and J genes are TRBV14 and TRBJ2-3; 7 bases line up with TRBD1. This CDR3 is built from 17 residues. Germline CDR1 SGHDN, CDR2 FVKESK. J was trimmed by 6 bases and V by 0 bases; bases with no gene match: 12.

This clone was counted once. The rearrangement uses TRBV11-3 and TRBJ1-1, with 11 nucleotides matching TRBD1. The V and J ends lost 5 bases and 1 base, in that order; junction bases with no gene match: 6. The CDR3 extends over 16 amino acids. CDR1 SGHNT and CDR2 YENEEA come from the germline V gene. DNA for the CDR3: TGTGCCAGCAGCCACAGGACAGGGGGCAAGAACACTGAAGCTTTCTTT. It encodes CASSHRTGGKNTEAFF. The whole variable domain, filled in from reference TRBV11-3 and TRBJ1-1, reads EAGVVQSPRYKIIEKKQPVAFWCNPISGHNTLYWYLQNLGQGPELLIRYENEEAVDDSQLPKDRFSAERLKGVDSTLKIQPAELGDSAVYLCASSHRTGGKNTEAFFGQGTRLTVV.

The chain carries TRBV6-1 and TRBJ2-7; weak D call: TRBD1 (5 bases). Trimming took 2 bases from V and 2 from J, leaving 16 bases between them. This CDR3 has 16 amino acids. Germline lookup yields CDR1 MNHNS and CDR2 SASEGT. The CDR3 is CASSELGLAGTYEQYF. CDR3 sequence (DNA): TGTGCCAGCAGTGAATTAGGATTGGCAGGGACCTACGAGCAGTACTTC.